This T cell receptor (beta chain) stems from a study of blood T cell repertoires in COVID-19. Across the whole study: Acute and convalescent COVID-19 specimens originated in the United States, Italy and Spain. Sources were T cells, B-cell-depleted T cells, or PBMCs; the material itself was cDNA or gDNA.

Trimming took 0 bases from V and 2 from J, leaving 17 bases between them. Germline V gene data show CDR1 as LGHNA and CDR2 as YSLEER. The CDR3 is 17 amino acids. In the original processing: Reference gene primer amplification yielded estimated nucleated cell counts. Assay used: immunoSEQ multiplex PCR; TCRdb lists only in-frame clones, some missing. V and J calls and clone size come straight from that table; D and trimming were deduced from the DNA. This table has roughly 150,000 clones, around four fifths appearing once. This clone was found once. The sequenced material came from peripheral blood. The J gene is TRBJ2-7, the V gene TRBV4-3; D is possibly TRBD2 (5 bases). The receptor comes from a man between 60 and 70 years old who had recovered from COVID-19. This CDR3 reads CASSQDRGGEGAYEQYF. The CDR3 DNA is TGCGCCAGCAGCCAAGATCGAGGCGGAGAGGGCGCCTACGAGCAGTACTTC.